The 30 T cell receptor beta chains below come from one sample, sequenced in a study of T cells in Graves' hyperthyroidism and ophthalmopathy. Amplification yielded TCR beta CDR3 regions, with RNA transcripts as the source. First-round RT-PCR of the TCR CDR3 relied on the HTBI primer set. One entry per CDR3 protein, called by TCRdb with MiXCR from the multiplex PCR reads. The sample holds over 300,000 distinct CDR3 sequences, approximately 15% seen once. Sample: blood. The source is an older woman with Graves' hyperthyroidism.

Many counts were recorded for this clonotype. The chain recombines TRBV7-8 with TRBJ2-1, with a weak D call TRBD1 (5 bases). The CDR3 is 14 residues long. Trimming shortened V by 4 bases and J by 9 bases, and 16 bases separated the two germline ends. The germline gives CDR1 SGHVS, CDR2 FQNEAQ. CDR3 residues: CASSSQGLSGEQFF. In nucleotides, the CDR3 is TGTGCCAGCAGCTCCCAGGGTTTATCTGGTGAGCAGTTCTTC. Together with reference TRBV7-8 and TRBJ2-1, the CDR3 gives the full variable domain: GAGVSQSPRYKVAKRGQDVALRCDPISGHVSLFWYQQALGQGPEFLTYFQNEAQLDKSGLPSDRFFAERPEGSVSTLKIQRTQQEDSAVYLCASSSQGLSGEQFFGPGTRLTVL.

This clonotype was seen ten or more times. CDR3 sequence (DNA): TGTGCCAGCGGGGACAGTGGGACTTATGGCTACACCTTC. This encodes CASGDSGTYGYTF. V is TRBV6-1 and J is TRBJ1-2; 7 bases are a match to TRBD1. The CDR3 sequence is 13 residues long. CDR1 is MNHNS and CDR2 is SASEGT in the germline V gene. Losses at the gene ends were 8 bases for V and 5 bases for J; bases not matched to a gene: 8.

The chain employs TRBV20-1 and TRBJ2-2; a possible D gene is TRBD1 (6 bases). V lost 2 bases, J lost 5 bases, and 15 bases lay in between. CDR1 DFQATT and CDR2 SNEGSKA come from the germline V gene (reference sequence). The CDR3 is 15 residues long. The chain's CDR3 is CSARRGGPFTGELFF. The CDR3 nucleotides read TGCAGTGCTAGAAGAGGGGGACCCTTTACCGGGGAGCTGTTTTTT.

This clonotype was seen ten or more times. V gene TRBV7-8 combines with J gene TRBJ2-2; the match to TRBD1 covers 7 bases. CDR1 and CDR2 (germline): SGHVS, FQNEAQ. V was pared by 0 bases and J by 7 bases, with 5 bases of the junction left unmatched. The CDR3 contains 15 residues. The CDR3 sequence is CASSLAGGAGGELFF. DNA for the CDR3: TGTGCCAGCAGCTTAGCAGGGGGCGCGGGCGGGGAGCTGTTTTTT.

The J gene is TRBJ2-5, the V gene TRBV7-8; 9 positions agree with TRBD1. The V segment lost 2 bases and the J segment 5 bases; nucleotides outside the gene matches: 6. CDR1 and CDR2 (germline): SGHVS, FQNEAQ. This CDR3 has 15 residues. The CDR3 loop reads CASSLRQGVGETQYF. The CDR3, as DNA: TGTGCCAGCAGCTTAAGACAGGGGGTCGGGGAGACCCAGTACTTC.

This clonotype was counted a few times. The chain recombines TRBV19 with TRBJ1-2; the D is unclear. CDR1 and CDR2 (germline): LNHDA, SQIVND (reference sequence). The CDR3 spans 14 residues. V was trimmed by 7 bases and J by 0 bases, leaving 12 bases between them. CDR3 coding DNA: TGTGCCAGTACCCCCGGACTGCCTAACTATGGCTACACCTTC. This gives the protein CASTPGLPNYGYTF.

V is TRBV6-1 and J is TRBJ2-1; TRBD1 matches at 8 bases. Germline assignment: CDR1 MNHNS and CDR2 SASEGT. The trim removed 6 bases at V and 12 bases at J, leaving 7 bases unmatched. The CDR3 extends over 12 amino acids. CDR3 residues: CASRSGQGRQFF. Here the CDR3 DNA reads TGTGCCAGCAGATCCGGACAGGGACGGCAGTTCTTC.

The chain links TRBV6-1 to TRBJ2-5; D is ambiguous. Trimming removed 2 bases from V and 2 bases from J, with 15 bases in between. Germline V gives CDR1 MNHNS, CDR2 SASEGT. The CDR3 has 16 amino acids. CDR3 nucleotide sequence: TGTGCCAGCAGTGAACAGGCCTCGATTTCTCAAGAGACCCAGTACTTC. Translating it yields CASSEQASISQETQYF.

This clonotype was seen once. Possible read error: a much larger clone is one base away. The V and J genes are TRBV20-1 and TRBJ2-1; D gene uncertain. This CDR3 has 12 amino acids. The germline V gene has CDR1 DFQATT and CDR2 SNEGSKA (reference sequence). CDR3 bases: TGCAGTGCTAGACAGGAATACAATGAGCAGCTCTTC. Translation: CSARQEYNEQLF.

In its sample, this clonotype was seen many times. The chain combines TRBV6-1 with TRBJ2-7, with a possible D match to TRBD2 (5 bases). This CDR3 spans 13 amino acids. The V end lost 3 bases, the J end lost 5 bases, and 11 bases lay between the germline ends. The germline V gene has CDR1 MNHNS and CDR2 SASEGT. The CDR3 DNA sequence: TGTGCCAGCAGTGACGGGCTAGCCCACGAGCAGTACTTC. Translation: CASSDGLAHEQYF.

The V call is TRBV5-4, the J call TRBJ2-5; 9 bases match TRBD1. Germline-derived CDR1 and CDR2 are SGHNT and YYREEE (reference sequence). V was clipped by 4 bases and J by 5 bases; unmatched bases: 6. The CDR3 covers 14 residues. CDR3 sequence: CASSPQGASETQYF. Here the CDR3 DNA reads TGTGCCAGCAGCCCACAGGGGGCCAGCGAGACCCAGTACTTC.

This clonotype was observed at least ten times. The chain is built from TRBV6-6 and TRBJ1-1; D is uncertain. From germline, CDR1 is MNHNY and CDR2 SVGAGI (reference sequence). The CDR3 runs 13 residues. With 0 bases removed from V and 1 base from J, the gap between germline ends came to 3 bases. In nucleotides, the CDR3 is TGTGCCAGCAGTTACTCTTGGAACACTGAAGCTTTCTTT. It specifies CASSYSWNTEAFF.

This clonotype was picked up a small number of times. The chain is built from TRBV4-1 and TRBJ2-7, with unresolved D. Germline loops: CDR1 MGHRA, CDR2 YSYEKL. This CDR3 is built from 13 residues. V was clipped by 4 bases and J by 4 bases, with 11 bases between them. The CDR3 coding sequence is TGCGCCAGCAGCCGAGGACCCAAGTACGAGCAGTACTTC. Protein: CASSRGPKYEQYF.

This clonotype appeared many times. The CDR3 coding sequence is TGTGCCAGCAGCCAGGGACAGGGAGCAGATACGCAGTATTTT. Its protein product is CASSQGQGADTQYF. The rearrangement links TRBV5-4 to TRBJ2-3; TRBD1 agrees at 9 bases. Trimming removed 4 bases from V and 4 bases from J; junction bases left unmatched: 4. Germline assignment: CDR1 SGHNT and CDR2 YYREEE (reference sequence). The CDR3 sequence is 14 residues long.

The sample holds many counts of this clonotype. The gene calls are TRBV18 and TRBJ2-1, with TRBD1 matching over 10 bases. The length of the CDR3 is 15 residues. V lost 2 bases to trimming and J lost 9 bases; unmatched junction nucleotides: 7. Germline V lookup: CDR1 KGHSH, CDR2 LQKENI. CDR3 coding DNA: TGTGCCAGCTCACCAGGGACAGGGGCCATGGGTGAGCAGTTCTTC. Its protein product is CASSPGTGAMGEQFF.

At least ten counts were recorded for this clonotype. This chain uses TRBV12-3 or TRBV12-4 with TRBJ1-1; TRBD1 aligns across 9 bases. CDR3 size: 14 residues. V dropped 2 bases and J dropped 3; count of bases not matched to a gene: 1. The CDR3 bases are TGTGCCAGCAGTTTAACAGGGGGCTACACTGAAGCTTTCTTT. Protein sequence: CASSLTGGYTEAFF.

At least ten counts were recorded for this clonotype. The chain recombines TRBV28 with TRBJ2-2, with TRBD2 matching over 9 bases. V gave up 2 bases and J gave up 4 bases; unmatched junction bases: 5. The CDR3 totals 16 residues. Germline V lookup: CDR1 MDHEN, CDR2 SYDVKM. This chain's CDR3 is CASSLTGTSPTGELFF. In DNA, the CDR3 is TGTGCCAGCAGTTTAACCGGGACTAGCCCCACCGGGGAGCTGTTTTTT.

In this sample, this clonotype turned up many times. CDR3 amino acids: CASSYRLDAGELFF. CDR3 in DNA: TGTGCCAGCAGTTACCGACTAGACGCCGGGGAGCTGTTTTTT. This chain joins TRBV6-5 and TRBJ2-2; a weak D match, TRBD2 (6 bases). The CDR3 sequence is 14 residues long. With 2 bases removed from V and 6 bases from J, the gap between germline ends came to 10 bases. In germline, CDR1 is MNHEY, CDR2 SVGAGI.

This clonotype has ten or more counts. The V call is TRBV3-1, the J call TRBJ2-1; the match to TRBD2 covers 9 bases. Per the germline V gene, CDR1 is LGHDT and CDR2 is YNNKEL (reference sequence). V lost 4 bases to trimming and J lost 5 bases; unmatched junction nucleotides: 9. CDR3 length: 16 residues. This CDR3 is CASSPRGLAGHNEQFF. CDR3 DNA sequence: TGTGCCAGCAGCCCCCGGGGACTAGCCGGTCACAATGAGCAGTTCTTC.

This clonotype has at least ten counts. The chain is built from TRBV6-1 and TRBJ1-2, with D possibly TRBD1 on 6 matching bases. With 5 bases removed from V and 6 bases from J, the gap between germline ends came to 16 bases. CDR1 is MNHNS and CDR2 is SASEGT in the germline V gene. CDR3 size: 14 residues. The CDR3 protein is CASSLPWTDNGYTF. CDR3 bases: TGTGCCAGCAGTTTACCCTGGACAGATAATGGCTACACCTTC.

This clonotype occurred a few times. V gene TRBV5-1 combines with J gene TRBJ2-7; D might be TRBD1 (6 bases). Germline V gives CDR1 SGHRS, CDR2 YFSETQ. V lost 0 bases to trimming and J lost 3 bases, with 13 bases between them. CDR3 length equals 15 residues. The CDR3 coding sequence is TGCGCCAGCAGCTTGGAGGGGACGGGACACTACGAGCAGTACTTC. Translated: CASSLEGTGHYEQYF.

This clonotype was recorded many times. This chain uses TRBV10-3 with TRBJ2-3, with 10 positions matching TRBD2. The CDR3 runs to 15 residues. V shed 6 bases, J shed 2 bases, and the junction held 5 bases outside the gene matches. Germline V gene sequence: CDR1 ENHRY, CDR2 SYGVKD. CDR3: CAIRGGLASTDTQYF. Here the CDR3 DNA reads TGTGCCATCAGAGGGGGACTAGCGTCCACAGATACGCAGTATTTT.

The chain carries TRBV3-1 and TRBJ2-1; 14 nucleotides match TRBD2. The CDR3 consists of 13 residues. V lost 8 bases and J lost 8; bases outside the gene matches: 2. CDR1 is LGHDT and CDR2 is YNNKEL in the germline V gene (reference sequence). As DNA, the CDR3 is TGTGCCAGCGGGACTAGCGGGAGTGATGAGCAGTTCTTC. Translated: CASGTSGSDEQFF.

Many counts were recorded for this clonotype. The gene calls are TRBV6-1 and TRBJ1-1; D gene unclear. This CDR3 contains 14 residues. CDR1 and CDR2 (germline): MNHNS, SASEGT. V was shortened by 3 bases and J by 4 bases, with 12 bases between the two germline ends. The DNA of the CDR3 is TGTGCCAGCAGTGATGGGAGGAAAGGCACTGAAGCTTTCTTT. Translating it yields CASSDGRKGTEAFF.

This clonotype came up many times. This chain connects TRBV5-1 to TRBJ2-1; 7 nucleotides agree with TRBD1. Unmatched junction bases numbered 3, after V lost 4 bases and J lost 5 bases. CDR3 size: 13 residues. CDR1 and CDR2 from the germline V gene are SGHRS and YFSETQ. This CDR3 is CASSTDRNNEQFF. The CDR3 region has the DNA TGCGCCAGCAGCACGGACAGGAACAATGAGCAGTTCTTC.

At least ten counts were recorded for this clonotype. V usage is TRBV11-2 and J usage is TRBJ1-6; D not resolved. Germline V CDR1 and CDR2: SGHAT, FQNNGV. Trimming cost V 3 bases and J 7 bases, with 7 bases left between them. This CDR3 spans 13 amino acids. The CDR3 is CASSFSGNSPLHF. DNA for the CDR3: TGTGCCAGCAGCTTTTCGGGAAATTCACCCCTCCACTTT.

This clonotype was seen many times. The genes are TRBV12-3 or TRBV12-4 and TRBJ2-2; a possible D gene is TRBD1 (6 bases). The CDR3 is 18 residues long. V lost 3 bases, J lost 7 bases, and 24 bases lay in between. Here the CDR3 reads CASSFLPLKQGTNGELFF. The CDR3 region has the DNA TGTGCCAGCAGTTTTCTACCGTTAAAACAGGGAACGAACGGGGAGCTGTTTTTT.

This clonotype was picked up many times. The J gene is TRBJ2-5, the V gene TRBV2; TRBD2 aligns across 8 bases. The CDR3 has 14 amino acids. With 10 bases clipped from V and 2 bases from J, the junction kept 9 bases outside the gene matches. Per germline, CDR1 SNHLY and CDR2 FYNNEI. CDR3 nucleotides: TGTGCCACTTTACTAGCGGAAACTCAAGAGACCCAGTACTTC. Amino acid sequence: CATLLAETQETQYF.

Ten or more counts support this clonotype. The V gene is TRBV20-1, the J gene TRBJ2-7, with D perhaps matching TRBD1 or TRBD2 (6 bases each). This CDR3 has 15 residues. V lost 2 bases and J 5 bases, leaving 19 bases between the germline ends. CDR1 DFQATT and CDR2 SNEGSKA come from the germline V gene (reference sequence). CDR3 loop: CSARSDRRVHNEQYF. DNA for the CDR3: TGCAGTGCTAGATCCGACAGGAGGGTTCATAACGAGCAGTACTTC.

This clonotype has ten or more counts. The chain joins TRBV3-1 to TRBJ2-5; 8 nucleotides match TRBD2. This CDR3 has 17 amino acids. J was trimmed by 5 bases and V by 3 bases; bases with no gene match: 14. In germline, CDR1 is LGHDT, CDR2 YNNKEL (reference sequence). The CDR3 DNA follows: TGTGCCAGCAGCCAGCGTGGCAGCGGGAGAGGATTGGAGACCCAGTACTTC. It codes for CASSQRGSGRGLETQYF.